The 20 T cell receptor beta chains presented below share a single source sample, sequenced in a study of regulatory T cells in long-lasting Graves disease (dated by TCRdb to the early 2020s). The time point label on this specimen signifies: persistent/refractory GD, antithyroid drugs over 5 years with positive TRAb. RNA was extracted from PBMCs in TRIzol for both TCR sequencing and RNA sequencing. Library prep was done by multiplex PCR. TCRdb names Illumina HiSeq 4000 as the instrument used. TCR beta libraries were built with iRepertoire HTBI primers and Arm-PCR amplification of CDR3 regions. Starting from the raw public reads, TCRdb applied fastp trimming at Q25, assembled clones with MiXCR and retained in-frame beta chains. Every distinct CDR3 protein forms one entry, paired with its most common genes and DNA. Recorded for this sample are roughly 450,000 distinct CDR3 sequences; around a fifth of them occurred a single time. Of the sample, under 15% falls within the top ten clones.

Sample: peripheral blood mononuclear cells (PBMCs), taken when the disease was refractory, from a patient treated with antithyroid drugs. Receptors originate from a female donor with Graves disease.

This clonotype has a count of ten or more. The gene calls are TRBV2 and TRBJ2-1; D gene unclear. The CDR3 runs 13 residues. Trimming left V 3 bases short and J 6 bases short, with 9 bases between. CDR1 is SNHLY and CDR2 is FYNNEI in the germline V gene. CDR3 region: CASSDKEFNEQFF. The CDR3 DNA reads TGTGCCAGCAGTGATAAGGAGTTCAATGAGCAGTTCTTC.

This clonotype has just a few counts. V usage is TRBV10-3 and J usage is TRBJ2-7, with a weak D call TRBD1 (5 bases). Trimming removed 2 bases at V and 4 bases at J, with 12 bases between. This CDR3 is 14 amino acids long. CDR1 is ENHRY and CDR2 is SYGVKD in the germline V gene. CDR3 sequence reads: CAISERKTEYEQYF. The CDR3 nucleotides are TGTGCCATCAGTGAGCGGAAGACAGAGTACGAGCAGTACTTC.

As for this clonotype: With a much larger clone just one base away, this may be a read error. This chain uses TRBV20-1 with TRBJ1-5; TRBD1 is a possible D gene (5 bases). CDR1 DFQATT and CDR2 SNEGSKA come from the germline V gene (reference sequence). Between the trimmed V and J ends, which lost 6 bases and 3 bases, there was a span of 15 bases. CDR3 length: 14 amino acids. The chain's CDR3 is CSAPGRGINQPQHF. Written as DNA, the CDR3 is TGCAGTGCCCCGGGACGGGGGATCAATCAGCCCCAGCATTTT.

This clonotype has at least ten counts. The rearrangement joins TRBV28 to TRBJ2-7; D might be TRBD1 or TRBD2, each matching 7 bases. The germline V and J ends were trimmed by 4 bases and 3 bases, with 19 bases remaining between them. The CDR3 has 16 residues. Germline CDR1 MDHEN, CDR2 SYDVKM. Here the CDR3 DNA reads TGTGCCAGCAGTTCGGTTGGGGAGGGGGCTTACTACGAGCAGTACTTC. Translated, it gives CASSSVGEGAYYEQYF. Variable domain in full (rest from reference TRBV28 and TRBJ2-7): DVKVTQSSRYLVKRTGEKVFLECVQDMDHENMFWYRQDPGLGLRLIYFSYDVKMKEKGDIPEGYSVSREKKERFSLILESASTNQTSMYLCASSSVGEGAYYEQYFGPGTRLTVT.

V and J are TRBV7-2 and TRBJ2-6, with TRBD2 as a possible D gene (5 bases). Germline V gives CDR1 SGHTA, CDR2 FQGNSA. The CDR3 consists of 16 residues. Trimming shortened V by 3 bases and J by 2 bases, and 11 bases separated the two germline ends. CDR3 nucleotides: TGTGCCAGCAGCTTTTGGCGGGTGGCTGGGGCCAACGTCCTGACTTTC. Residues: CASSFWRVAGANVLTF.

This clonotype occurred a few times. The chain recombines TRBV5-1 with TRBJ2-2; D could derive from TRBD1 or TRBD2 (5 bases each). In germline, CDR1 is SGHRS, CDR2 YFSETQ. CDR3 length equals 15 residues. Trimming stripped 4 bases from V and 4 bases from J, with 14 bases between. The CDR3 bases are TGCGCCAGCAGCCGGGACGGTGGATTCACCGGGGAGCTGTTTTTT. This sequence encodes CASSRDGGFTGELFF.

As DNA, the CDR3 is TGCAGCGTTGACCCCAAGAACACTGAAGCTTTCTTT. This gives the protein CSVDPKNTEAFF. This rearrangement joins TRBV29-1 to TRBJ1-1; D is unresolved. In germline, CDR1 is SQVTM, CDR2 ANQGSEA. Trimming removed 3 bases from V and 1 base from J, with 6 bases in between. This CDR3 region has 12 residues.

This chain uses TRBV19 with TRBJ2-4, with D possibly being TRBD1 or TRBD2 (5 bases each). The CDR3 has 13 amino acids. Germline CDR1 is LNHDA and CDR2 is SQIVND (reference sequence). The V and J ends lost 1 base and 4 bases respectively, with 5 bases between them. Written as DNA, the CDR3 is TGTGCCAGTAGTATAGGGGGGAAAAACATTCAGTACTTC. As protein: CASSIGGKNIQYF.

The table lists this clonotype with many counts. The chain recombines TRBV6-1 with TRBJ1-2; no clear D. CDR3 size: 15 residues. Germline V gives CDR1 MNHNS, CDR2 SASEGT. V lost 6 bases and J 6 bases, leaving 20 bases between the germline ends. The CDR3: CASSLRRFPYDGYTF. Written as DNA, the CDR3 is TGTGCCAGCAGCTTACGGCGATTCCCCTATGATGGCTACACCTTC.

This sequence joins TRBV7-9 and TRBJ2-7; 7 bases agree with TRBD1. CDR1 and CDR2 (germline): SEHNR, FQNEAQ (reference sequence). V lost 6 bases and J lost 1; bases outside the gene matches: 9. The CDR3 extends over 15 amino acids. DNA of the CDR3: TGTGCCAGCAGTCACCCGGACAGGTCTTCCTACGAGCAGTACTTC. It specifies CASSHPDRSSYEQYF.

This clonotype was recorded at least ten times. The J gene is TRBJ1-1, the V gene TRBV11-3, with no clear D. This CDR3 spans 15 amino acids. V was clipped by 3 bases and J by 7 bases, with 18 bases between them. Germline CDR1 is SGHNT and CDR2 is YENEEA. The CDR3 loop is CASSFGLGESDEAFF. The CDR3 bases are TGTGCCAGCAGCTTTGGGCTTGGGGAAAGTGATGAAGCTTTCTTT.

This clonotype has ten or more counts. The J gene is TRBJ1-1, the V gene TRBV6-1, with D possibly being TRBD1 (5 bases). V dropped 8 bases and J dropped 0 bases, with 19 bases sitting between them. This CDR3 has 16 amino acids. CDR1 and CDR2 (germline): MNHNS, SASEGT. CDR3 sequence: CASGRTNLGLNTEAFF. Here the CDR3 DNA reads TGTGCCAGCGGCCGGACAAACCTGGGCTTGAACACTGAAGCTTTCTTT.

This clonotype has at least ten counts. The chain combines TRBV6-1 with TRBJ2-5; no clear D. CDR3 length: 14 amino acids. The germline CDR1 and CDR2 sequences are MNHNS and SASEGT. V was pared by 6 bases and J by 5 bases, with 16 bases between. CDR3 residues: CASRSGRWTETQYF. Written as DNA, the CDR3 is TGTGCCAGCAGATCCGGGCGGTGGACGGAGACCCAGTACTTC.

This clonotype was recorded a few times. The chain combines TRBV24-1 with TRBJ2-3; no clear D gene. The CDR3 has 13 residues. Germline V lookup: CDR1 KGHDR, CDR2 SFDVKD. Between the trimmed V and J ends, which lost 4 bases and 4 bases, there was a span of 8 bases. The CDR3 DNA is TGTGCCACCAGTGAACCGGGCGCAGATACGCAGTATTTT. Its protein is CATSEPGADTQYF.

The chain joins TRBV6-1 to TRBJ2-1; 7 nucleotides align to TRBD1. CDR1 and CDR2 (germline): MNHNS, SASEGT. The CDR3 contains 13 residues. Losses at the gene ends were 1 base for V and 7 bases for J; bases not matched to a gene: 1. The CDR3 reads CASSEDRGNEQFF. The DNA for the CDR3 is TGTGCCAGCAGTGAAGACAGGGGTAATGAGCAGTTCTTC.

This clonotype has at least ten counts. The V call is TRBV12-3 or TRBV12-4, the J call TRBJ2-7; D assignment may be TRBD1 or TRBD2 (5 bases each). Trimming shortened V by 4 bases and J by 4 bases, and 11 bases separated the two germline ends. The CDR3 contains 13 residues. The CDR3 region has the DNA TGTGCCAGCAGTTCCACGGGACCTTACGAGCAGTACTTC. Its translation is CASSSTGPYEQYF.

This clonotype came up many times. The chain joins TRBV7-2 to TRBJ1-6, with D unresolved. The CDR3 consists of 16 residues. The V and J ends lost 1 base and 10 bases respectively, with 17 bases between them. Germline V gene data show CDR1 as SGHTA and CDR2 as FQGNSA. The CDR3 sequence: CASSLGPQSGTSPLHF. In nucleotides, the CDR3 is TGTGCCAGCAGCTTAGGTCCGCAGAGTGGTACGTCACCCCTCCACTTT.

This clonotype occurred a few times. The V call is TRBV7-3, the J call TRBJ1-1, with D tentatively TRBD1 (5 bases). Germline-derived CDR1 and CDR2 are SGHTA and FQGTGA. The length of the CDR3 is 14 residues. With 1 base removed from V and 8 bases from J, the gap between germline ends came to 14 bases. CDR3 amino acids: CASSLMGESEEAFF. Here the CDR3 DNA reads TGTGCCAGCAGCTTAATGGGGGAGTCGGAGGAAGCTTTCTTT.

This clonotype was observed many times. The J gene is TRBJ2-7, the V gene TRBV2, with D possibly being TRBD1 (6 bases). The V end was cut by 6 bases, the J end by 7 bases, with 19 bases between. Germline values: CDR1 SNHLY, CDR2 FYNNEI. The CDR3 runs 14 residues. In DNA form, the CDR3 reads TGTGCCAGCAGGGGGGACACCGCGAGGAGTGAGCAGTACTTC. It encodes CASRGDTARSEQYF.

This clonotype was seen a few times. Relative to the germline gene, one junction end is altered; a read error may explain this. The CDR3 protein is CASSASRSGANTGELFF. The CDR3 DNA reads as TGTGCTAGCAGCGCCTCCCGTAGCGGAGCGAACACCGGGGAGCTGTTTTTT. The chain has TRBV7-7 and TRBJ2-2, with D perhaps matching TRBD2 (6 bases). Germline CDR1 is SSHAT and CDR2 is FNYEAQ (reference sequence). This CDR3 comprises 17 residues.